In this sample, the clone carrying this T cell receptor (beta chain) turned up a few times. CDR1 is SGHTA and CDR2 is FQGNSA in the germline V gene. CDR3 size: 12 residues. With 5 bases removed from V and 3 bases from J, the gap between germline ends came to 5 bases. People who had autoimmune disease history or systemic immunosuppression were excluded. The data were obtained in a study of OX40 agonist ivuxolimab in advanced cancers. Sequenced by immunoSEQ multiplex PCR; TCRdb stores in-frame clones only, minus some. The table records roughly 88,000 clones, about 90% of them present only once. The chain couples TRBV7-2 to TRBJ1-5; D is ambiguous. The clonotype comes from an adult with an advanced solid tumor such as melanoma, head and neck, liver or kidney cancer. The source was CD4+ or CD8+ T cells sorted from blood, collected in a trial of the OX40 agonist ivuxolimab. CDR3 loop: CASSRDNQPQHF. The CDR3 region has the DNA TGTGCCAGCAGCAGGGACAATCAGCCCCAGCATTTT.